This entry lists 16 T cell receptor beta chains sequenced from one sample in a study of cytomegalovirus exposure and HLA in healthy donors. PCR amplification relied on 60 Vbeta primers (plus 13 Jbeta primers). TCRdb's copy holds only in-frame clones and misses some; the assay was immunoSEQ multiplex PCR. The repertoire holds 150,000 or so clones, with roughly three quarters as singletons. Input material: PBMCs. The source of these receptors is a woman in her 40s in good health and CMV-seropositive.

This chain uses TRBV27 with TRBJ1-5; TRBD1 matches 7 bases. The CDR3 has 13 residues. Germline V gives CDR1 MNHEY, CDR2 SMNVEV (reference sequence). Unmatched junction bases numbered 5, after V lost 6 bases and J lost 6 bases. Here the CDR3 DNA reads TGTGCCAGCAGATTGTCAGGGGGTCAGCCCCAGCATTTT. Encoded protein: CASRLSGGQPQHF.

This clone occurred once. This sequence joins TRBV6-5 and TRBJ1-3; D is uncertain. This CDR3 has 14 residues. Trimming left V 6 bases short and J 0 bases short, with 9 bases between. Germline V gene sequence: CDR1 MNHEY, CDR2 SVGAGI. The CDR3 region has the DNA TGTGCCAGCAGCAAAGCCTACTCTGGAAACACCATATATTTT. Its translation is CASSKAYSGNTIYF.

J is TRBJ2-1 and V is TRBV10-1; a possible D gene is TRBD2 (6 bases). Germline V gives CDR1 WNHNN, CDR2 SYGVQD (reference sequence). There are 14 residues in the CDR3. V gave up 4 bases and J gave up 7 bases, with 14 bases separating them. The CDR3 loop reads CASSVGGKGNEQFF. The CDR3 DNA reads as TGCGCCAGCAGTGTTGGAGGGAAAGGGAATGAGCAGTTCTTC.

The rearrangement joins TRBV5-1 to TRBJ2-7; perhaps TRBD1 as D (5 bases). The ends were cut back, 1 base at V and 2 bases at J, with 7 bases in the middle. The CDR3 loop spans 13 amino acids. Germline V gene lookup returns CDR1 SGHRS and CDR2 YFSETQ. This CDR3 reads CASSLQGTYEQYF. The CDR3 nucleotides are TGCGCCAGCAGCTTGCAGGGAACCTACGAGCAGTACTTC.

In nucleotides, the CDR3 is TGTGCCAGCAGCTTAAGGGCGAGCGGACCGTACAATGAGCAGTTCTTC. Its translation is CASSLRASGPYNEQFF. The genes are TRBV7-2 and TRBJ2-1, with D possibly matching TRBD2 (5 bases). The germline V and J ends were trimmed by 2 bases and 4 bases, with 15 bases remaining between them. There are 16 residues in the CDR3. Germline V gene lookup returns CDR1 SGHTA and CDR2 FQGNSA.

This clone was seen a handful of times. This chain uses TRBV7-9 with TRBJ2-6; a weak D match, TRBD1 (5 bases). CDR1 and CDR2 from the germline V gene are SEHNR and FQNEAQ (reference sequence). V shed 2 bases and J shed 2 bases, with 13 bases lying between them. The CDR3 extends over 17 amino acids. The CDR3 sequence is CASSLPAGSAGANVLTF. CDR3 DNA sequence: TGTGCCAGCAGCTTACCTGCAGGGTCCGCTGGGGCCAACGTCCTGACTTTC.

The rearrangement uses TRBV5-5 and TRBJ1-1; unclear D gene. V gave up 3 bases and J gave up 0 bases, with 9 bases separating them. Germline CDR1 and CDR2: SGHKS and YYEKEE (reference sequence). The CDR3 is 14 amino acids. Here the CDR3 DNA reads TGTGCCAGCAGCTACCAGGTCCTGAACACTGAAGCTTTCTTT. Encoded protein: CASSYQVLNTEAFF.

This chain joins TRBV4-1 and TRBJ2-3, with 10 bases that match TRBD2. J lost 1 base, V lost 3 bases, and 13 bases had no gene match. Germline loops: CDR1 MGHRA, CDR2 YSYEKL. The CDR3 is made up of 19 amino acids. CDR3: CASSQPGLAQPGRTDTQYF. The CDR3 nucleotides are TGCGCCAGCAGCCAGCCGGGACTAGCGCAACCGGGACGCACAGATACGCAGTATTTT.

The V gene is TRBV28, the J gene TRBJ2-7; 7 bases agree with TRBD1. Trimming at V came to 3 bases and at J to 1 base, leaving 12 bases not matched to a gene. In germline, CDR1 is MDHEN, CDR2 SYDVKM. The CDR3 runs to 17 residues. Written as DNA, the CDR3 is TGTGCCAGCAGTTTTTTCACCGTCGGGGACAGATCCTACGAGCAGTACTTC. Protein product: CASSFFTVGDRSYEQYF.

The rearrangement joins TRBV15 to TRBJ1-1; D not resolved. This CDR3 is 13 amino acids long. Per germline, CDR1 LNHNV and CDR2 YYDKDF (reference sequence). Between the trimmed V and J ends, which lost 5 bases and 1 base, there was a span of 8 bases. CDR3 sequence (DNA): TGTGCCACCAGCCTTGAACAGAACACTGAAGCTTTCTTT. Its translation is CATSLEQNTEAFF.

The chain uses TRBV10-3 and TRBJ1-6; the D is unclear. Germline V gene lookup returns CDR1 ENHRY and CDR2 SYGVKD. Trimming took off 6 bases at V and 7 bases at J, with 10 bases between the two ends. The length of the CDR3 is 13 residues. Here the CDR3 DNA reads TGTGCCATCAGGGACCGGGAAAATTCACCCCTCCACTTT. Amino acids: CAIRDRENSPLHF.

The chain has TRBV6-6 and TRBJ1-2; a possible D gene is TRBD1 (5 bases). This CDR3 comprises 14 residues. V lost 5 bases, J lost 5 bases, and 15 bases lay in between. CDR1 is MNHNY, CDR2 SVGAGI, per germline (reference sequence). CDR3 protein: CASSKQEPPYGYTF. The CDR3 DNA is TGTGCCAGCAGTAAACAGGAGCCGCCGTATGGCTACACCTTC.

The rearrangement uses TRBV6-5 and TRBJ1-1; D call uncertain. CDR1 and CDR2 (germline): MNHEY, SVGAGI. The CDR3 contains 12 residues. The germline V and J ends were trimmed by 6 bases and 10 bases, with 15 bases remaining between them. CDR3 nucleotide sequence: TGTGCCAGCAGCCAGGAGGTGGTCGGAGCTTTCTTT. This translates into CASSQEVVGAFF.

The CDR3: CASRLNTGQGVTEAFF. The CDR3 nucleotides are TGTGCCAGCAGGCTGAATACGGGACAGGGTGTCACTGAAGCTTTCTTT. The chain carries TRBV28 and TRBJ1-1; 9 bases line up with TRBD1. Losses at the gene ends were 6 bases for V and 4 bases for J; bases not matched to a gene: 12. Germline CDR1 is MDHEN and CDR2 is SYDVKM. The CDR3 runs to 16 residues.

CDR3: CASSAPQGGYTF. The DNA for the CDR3 is TGTGCCAGCAGTGCCCCTCAGGGCGGCTACACCTTC. The chain has TRBV6-1 and TRBJ1-2, with D possibly TRBD1 on 5 matching bases. This CDR3 region has 12 residues. Trimming shortened V by 4 bases and J by 8 bases, and 11 bases separated the two germline ends. The germline gives CDR1 MNHNS, CDR2 SASEGT.

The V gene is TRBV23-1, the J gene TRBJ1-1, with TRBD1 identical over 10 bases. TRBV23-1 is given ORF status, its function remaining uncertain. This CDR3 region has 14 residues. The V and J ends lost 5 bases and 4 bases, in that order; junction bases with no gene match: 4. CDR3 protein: CASSTDRGITEAFF. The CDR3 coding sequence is TGCGCCAGCAGTACGGACAGGGGGATCACTGAAGCTTTCTTT.